The 4 T cell receptor beta chains reported below all come from one sample, sequenced in a study of radiotherapy plus CTLA-4 blockade in lung cancer. Repertoires were generated with immunoSEQ multiplex PCR, while TCRdb's copy carries only in-frame clones and drops some. The sample lists 95,000 to 150,000 clones; 90% were seen once. This specimen consisted of peripheral blood, obtained from a patient treated with radiotherapy plus ipilimumab. The origin of the receptors is a human donor with non-small cell lung cancer that progressed on radiotherapy plus ipilimumab.

The rearrangement links TRBV28 to TRBJ2-1; D might be TRBD2 (7 bases). Trimming removed 5 bases at V and 9 bases at J, with 8 bases between. CDR1 and CDR2 from the germline V gene are MDHEN and SYDVKM. This CDR3 is 11 amino acids long. In nucleotides, the CDR3 is TGTGCCAGCAGTAGGGGGGGTGAGCAGTTCTTC. Translated: CASSRGGEQFF.

The CDR3 bases are TGTGCCAGCTCACCTCAGCAGGGGGGGGCTAATGAAAAACTGTTTTTT. Translating gives CASSPQQGGANEKLFF. The chain carries TRBV18 and TRBJ1-4, with 7 bases identical to TRBD1. CDR3 length: 16 amino acids. V dropped 3 bases and J dropped 3; count of bases not matched to a gene: 7. The germline V gene encodes CDR1 KGHSH and CDR2 LQKENI.

V usage is TRBV19 and J usage is TRBJ1-2; 8 positions match TRBD1. J lost 5 bases, V lost 3 bases, and 11 bases had no gene match. The CDR3 runs to 16 residues. Germline CDR1 is LNHDA and CDR2 is SQIVND (reference sequence). The DNA for the CDR3 is TGTGCCAGTAGTATTCCCGGGACAGGAACGAAATATGGCTACACCTTC. Amino acid sequence: CASSIPGTGTKYGYTF. The whole variable domain, remainder taken from reference TRBV19 and TRBJ1-2, is DGGITQSPKYLFRKEGQNVTLSCEQNLNHDAMYWYRQDPGQGLRLIYYSQIVNDFQKGDIAEGYSVSREKKESFPLTVTSAQKNPTAFYLCASSIPGTGTKYGYTFGSGTRLTVV.

The chain has TRBV21-1 and TRBJ2-7. TRBV21-1 is a listed pseudogene. The CDR3 covers 17 residues. The CDR3 is CASSKLARDRNSYEQYF. CDR3 nucleotide sequence: TGTGCCAGCAGCAAGCTAGCCCGGGACCGAAACTCCTACGAGCAGTACTTC.